This passage covers 27 T cell receptor beta chains from one sample sequenced in a study of blood T cell repertoires in COVID-19 (dated by TCRdb to the early 2020s). Receptor libraries were prepared by the immunoSEQ multiplex PCR assay. The immuneACCESS repertoire file appears here via TCRdb, limited to in-frame rearrangements. These files lack a portion of the clones; in checked studies, under half of the deficit traces to unresolved V genes, and the cause of the others is not known. Within this sample are fewer than 300,000 clones, with roughly 85% of them counted one time only. The ten biggest clones cover approximately 12% of the sample. Sequencing input: peripheral blood. These receptors were taken from a human donor in a cohort sampled during active COVID-19.

V usage is TRBV3-1 (or the pseudogene TRBV3-2) and J usage is TRBJ2-1, with D maybe TRBD1 (5 bases). The germline CDR1 and CDR2 sequences are LGHDT and YNNKEL (reference sequence). This CDR3 contains 16 residues. V was cut by 0 bases and J by 8 bases, with 17 bases left in between. As DNA, the CDR3 is TGTGCCAGCAGCCAAGAACCTCTAGTGGGGCAGTATGAGCAGTTCTTC. This sequence encodes CASSQEPLVGQYEQFF.

V gene TRBV2 combines with J gene TRBJ1-2; no definite D call. The CDR3 totals 13 residues. Between the trimmed V and J ends, which lost 2 bases and 3 bases, there was a span of 7 bases. Per the germline V gene, CDR1 is SNHLY and CDR2 is FYNNEI. The CDR3 sequence: CASSENGDYGYTF. The CDR3 nucleotides are TGTGCCAGCAGTGAAAACGGTGACTATGGCTACACCTTC.

The J gene is TRBJ2-7, the V gene TRBV7-2; D possibly corresponds to TRBD1 (6 bases). Trimming pared 4 bases from V and 2 bases from J, leaving 15 bases between. Germline V gene lookup returns CDR1 SGHTA and CDR2 FQGNSA. The CDR3 has 15 residues. The CDR3 DNA reads TGTGCCAGCAGCTCAACCGGGACACCCCCCTACGAGCAGTACTTC. This translates into CASSSTGTPPYEQYF.

This clone was found a few times. V gene TRBV5-6 combines with J gene TRBJ2-5; D perhaps matches TRBD2 (5 bases). The CDR3 runs 13 residues. CDR1 is SGHDT, CDR2 YYEEEE, per germline. Trimming cost V 4 bases and J 4 bases, with 11 bases left between them. The CDR3 loop is CASSPEVAETQYF. CDR3 DNA sequence: TGTGCCAGCAGCCCGGAGGTGGCAGAGACCCAGTACTTC.

In DNA form, the CDR3 reads TGTGCCAGCAGTTACTGGGGGGGCAGTGCTTTCTTT. As protein: CASSYWGGSAFF. The V call is TRBV6-2 or TRBV6-3, the J call TRBJ1-1; D is possibly TRBD1 (6 bases). The V and J ends lost 1 base and 11 bases respectively, with 11 bases between them. Germline-derived CDR1 and CDR2 are MNHEY and SVGEGT. The CDR3 runs to 12 residues.

V gene TRBV25-1 combines with J gene TRBJ1-2, with D unresolved. CDR3 length: 12 residues. From germline, CDR1 is MGHDK and CDR2 SYGVNS. V was cut by 6 bases and J by 4 bases, with 9 bases left in between. CDR3 region: CASSDGIYGYTF. In DNA form, the CDR3 reads TGTGCCAGCAGCGACGGGATCTATGGCTACACCTTC.

The chain uses TRBV7-8 and TRBJ1-2; a weak D match, TRBD1 (6 bases). The CDR3 loop spans 15 amino acids. The germline V gene encodes CDR1 SGHVS and CDR2 FQNEAQ. V was clipped by 1 base and J by 9 bases, with 18 bases between them. CDR3: CASSLEGVPVWSYTF. In DNA, the CDR3 is TGTGCCAGCAGCTTAGAGGGGGTCCCTGTATGGAGCTACACCTTC.

V and J are TRBV19 and TRBJ2-1, with 7 bases matching TRBD2. This CDR3 has 18 amino acids. CDR1 is LNHDA, CDR2 SQIVND, per germline (reference sequence). Trimming took 6 bases from V and 8 from J; bases not matched to a gene: 22. CDR3 coding DNA: TGTGCCAGTAGCGCCGGGGGGTCAACGGGCGGGACTTACTATGAGCAGTTCTTC. Translating gives CASSAGGSTGGTYYEQFF.

The V call is TRBV5-6, the J call TRBJ2-7, with TRBD1 matching over 7 bases. Germline CDR1 SGHDT, CDR2 YYEEEE. The CDR3 extends over 15 amino acids. Unmatched junction bases numbered 5, after V lost 2 bases and J lost 0 bases. CDR3 nucleotide sequence: TGTGCCAGCAGCTTCCCCGGGACAGCCTCCTACGAGCAGTACTTC. It translates to CASSFPGTASYEQYF.

The chain recombines TRBV6-5 with TRBJ2-1; 7 bases agree with TRBD2. Germline trimming cut 6 bases from V and 8 bases from J; bases unmatched to any gene: 10. Germline CDR1 MNHEY, CDR2 SVGAGI. The CDR3 is 14 amino acids. CDR3 coding DNA: TGTGCCAGCAGCCTACAGCGGGGCGGCGATGAGCAGTTCTTC. It encodes CASSLQRGGDEQFF.

The chain employs TRBV5-4 and TRBJ2-3; 8 bases are shared with TRBD2. CDR3 length: 16 residues. CDR1 and CDR2 (germline): SGHNT, YYREEE (reference sequence). Unmatched junction bases numbered 10, after V lost 1 base and J lost 6 bases. CDR3 nucleotides: TGTGCCAGCAGCTTGTCTCCCAGCGGGAGCGGGGATACGCAGTATTTT. This sequence encodes CASSLSPSGSGDTQYF.

This chain links TRBV19 with TRBJ2-3, with a weak D call TRBD1 (6 bases). The length of the CDR3 is 16 residues. Germline loops: CDR1 LNHDA, CDR2 SQIVND (reference sequence). Deletions cut 3 bases from V and 3 bases from J, with 16 bases between. Here the CDR3 reads CASSMISGVRTDTQYF. CDR3 nucleotide sequence: TGTGCCAGTAGTATGATTTCAGGGGTTCGTACAGATACGCAGTATTTT. Variable domain in full (rest from reference TRBV19 and TRBJ2-3): DGGITQSPKYLFRKEGQNVTLSCEQNLNHDAMYWYRQDPGQGLRLIYYSQIVNDFQKGDIAEGYSVSREKKESFPLTVTSAQKNPTAFYLCASSMISGVRTDTQYFGPGTRLTVL.

Details on this clone: The sample carries other DNA sequences with the same CDR3. This rearrangement joins TRBV7-6 to TRBJ2-3; TRBD2 agrees at 10 bases. The CDR3 has 15 amino acids. Germline CDR1 is SGHVS and CDR2 is FNYEAQ. J was trimmed by 1 base and V by 4 bases; bases with no gene match: 2. CDR3 in DNA: TGTGCCAGCAGCTCCCTAGCGGGAGGCACAGATACGCAGTATTTT. Protein product: CASSSLAGGTDTQYF.

With regard to this clone: The sample holds other DNA sequences that translate to the same CDR3. The chain employs TRBV18 and TRBJ2-1, with TRBD2 matching 10 bases. This CDR3 contains 15 residues. J was trimmed by 4 bases and V by 3 bases; bases with no gene match: 3. Germline CDR1 KGHSH, CDR2 LQKENI. Here the CDR3 reads CASSPGLAEYNEQFF. In nucleotides, the CDR3 is TGTGCCAGCTCACCCGGACTAGCGGAGTACAATGAGCAGTTCTTC.

The J gene is TRBJ2-1, the V gene TRBV18; tentative D call: TRBD1 (5 bases). Trimming pared 2 bases from V and 9 bases from J, leaving 11 bases between. This CDR3 is 13 amino acids long. CDR1 is KGHSH, CDR2 LQKENI, per germline. CDR3 nucleotide sequence: TGTGCCAGCTCACCAGGCCAGGGTGGTGAGCAGTTCTTC. This encodes CASSPGQGGEQFF.

The chain uses TRBV7-9 and TRBJ2-3; D uncertain. The length of the CDR3 is 12 residues. The V gene lost 3 bases and the J gene lost 6 bases, with 7 bases spanning the gap. Germline CDR1 is SEHNR and CDR2 is FQNEAQ (reference sequence). This CDR3 is CASSFRWDTQYF. The CDR3 coding sequence is TGTGCCAGCAGCTTTAGATGGGATACGCAGTATTTT. Supplemented by reference TRBV7-9 and TRBJ2-3, the full variable domain reads DTGVSQNPRHKITKRGQNVTFRCDPISEHNRLYWYRQTLGQGPEFLTYFQNEAQLEKSRLLSDRFSAERPKGSFSTLEIQRTEQGDSAMYLCASSFRWDTQYFGPGTRLTVL.

V gene TRBV6-6 combines with J gene TRBJ1-4; TRBD1 matches at 9 bases. The CDR3 length is 14 residues. Germline V gene data show CDR1 as MNHNY and CDR2 as SVGAGI (reference sequence). With V trimmed by 6 bases and J by 8 bases, 7 bases remained unmatched. The CDR3 loop reads CASSLLQGAEKLFF. In nucleotides, the CDR3 is TGTGCCAGCAGCCTCTTACAGGGGGCAGAAAAACTGTTTTTT.

V and J are TRBV6-5 and TRBJ1-5; D is undetermined. Germline-derived CDR1 and CDR2 are MNHEY and SVGAGI. V was pared by 5 bases and J by 1 base, with 6 bases between. CDR3 length: 13 residues. This CDR3 reads CASSPSSNQPQHF. CDR3 bases: TGTGCCAGCAGTCCTTCGAGCAATCAGCCCCAGCATTTT.

The rearrangement joins TRBV7-8 to TRBJ2-7, with D possibly being TRBD1 (5 bases). Trimming took 5 bases from V and 2 from J, leaving 13 bases between them. The CDR3 sequence is 14 residues long. Germline CDR1 is SGHVS and CDR2 is FQNEAQ. CDR3 DNA sequence: TGTGCCAGCAGCCCGGACACCTGGCCCTACGAGCAGTACTTC. Translating it yields CASSPDTWPYEQYF.

This clone was detected only a few times. V usage is TRBV7-2 and J usage is TRBJ1-2; D remains ambiguous. The CDR3 runs 14 residues. Trimming pared 1 base from V and 8 bases from J, leaving 14 bases between. The V gene's germline CDR1 is SGHTA and CDR2 FQGNSA. DNA of the CDR3: TGTGCCAGCAGCTTAGTCGGAGTCTCGGAGGGCTACACCTTC. Translating it yields CASSLVGVSEGYTF. Supplemented by reference TRBV7-2 and TRBJ1-2, the full variable domain reads GAGVSQSPSNKVTEKGKDVELRCDPISGHTALYWYRQSLGQGLEFLIYFQGNSAPDKSGLPSDRFSAERTGGSVSTLTIQRTQQEDSAVYLCASSLVGVSEGYTFGSGTRLTVV.

This sequence joins TRBV19 and TRBJ2-2; weak D call: TRBD2 (6 bases). The length of the CDR3 is 17 residues. Trimming removed 0 bases from V and 2 bases from J, with 13 bases in between. CDR1 is LNHDA and CDR2 is SQIVND in the germline V gene (reference sequence). CDR3 nucleotides: TGTGCCAGTAGTATAGATAGGAGGGGCGGTAACACCGGGGAGCTGTTTTTT. It yields the protein CASSIDRRGGNTGELFF.

The V call is TRBV20-1, the J call TRBJ1-2; TRBD1 is a possible D gene (5 bases). Germline loops: CDR1 DFQATT, CDR2 SNEGSKA (reference sequence). This CDR3 has 11 residues. V was trimmed by 6 bases and J by 1 base, leaving 6 bases between them. CDR3 amino acids: CSAQVNYGYTF. The CDR3 nucleotides read TGCAGTGCACAGGTTAACTATGGCTACACCTTC.

V is TRBV28 and J is TRBJ1-5; 7 bases align to TRBD1. Germline lookup yields CDR1 MDHEN and CDR2 SYDVKM. The length of the CDR3 is 15 residues. The V and J ends lost 6 bases and 1 base, in that order; junction bases with no gene match: 6. The CDR3 region is CASRTGQWSNQPQHF. CDR3 nucleotides: TGTGCCAGCAGGACGGGACAGTGGAGCAATCAGCCCCAGCATTTT.

V and J are TRBV9 and TRBJ1-2, with 11 bases lining up with TRBD1. Per the germline V gene, CDR1 is SGDLS and CDR2 is YYNGEE. V lost 2 bases and J lost 4; bases outside the gene matches: 4. The CDR3 is made up of 15 amino acids. The CDR3 region is CASSVGTGGTYGYTF. CDR3 DNA: TGTGCCAGCAGCGTTGGGACAGGGGGTACCTATGGCTACACCTTC.

The chain is built from TRBV19 and TRBJ1-6, with D hard to call. The CDR3 totals 15 residues. Germline assignment: CDR1 LNHDA and CDR2 SQIVND (reference sequence). Between the trimmed V and J ends, which lost 7 bases and 0 bases, there was a span of 10 bases. This chain's CDR3 is CASTELSSYNSPLHF. CDR3 in DNA: TGTGCCAGTACCGAGCTGAGCTCCTATAATTCACCCCTCCACTTT.

This clone was recorded once. This chain joins TRBV19 and TRBJ1-5, with TRBD1 matching over 9 bases. Trimming removed 5 bases from V and 7 bases from J; junction bases left unmatched: 6. Germline lookup yields CDR1 LNHDA and CDR2 SQIVND (reference sequence). The CDR3 consists of 14 residues. The CDR3 DNA reads as TGTGCCAGTAGTGATCGCGGACAGGGGCAGCCCCAGCATTTT. Amino acids: CASSDRGQGQPQHF.

This clone has just a few counts. V usage is TRBV5-6 and J usage is TRBJ2-2, with a tentative D call TRBD1 (6 bases). CDR3 size: 14 residues. With 4 bases removed from V and 3 bases from J, the gap between germline ends came to 10 bases. Germline V gene sequence: CDR1 SGHDT, CDR2 YYEEEE. This CDR3 reads CASSHREYTGELFF. The CDR3 coding sequence is TGTGCCAGCAGCCACAGGGAGTACACCGGGGAGCTGTTTTTT. Combining the CDR3 with reference TRBV5-6 and TRBJ2-2 gives the whole variable domain DAGVTQSPTHLIKTRGQQVTLRCSPKSGHDTVSWYQQALGQGPQFIFQYYEEEERQRGNFPDRFSGHQFPNYSSELNVNALLLGDSALYLCASSHREYTGELFFGEGSRLTVL.